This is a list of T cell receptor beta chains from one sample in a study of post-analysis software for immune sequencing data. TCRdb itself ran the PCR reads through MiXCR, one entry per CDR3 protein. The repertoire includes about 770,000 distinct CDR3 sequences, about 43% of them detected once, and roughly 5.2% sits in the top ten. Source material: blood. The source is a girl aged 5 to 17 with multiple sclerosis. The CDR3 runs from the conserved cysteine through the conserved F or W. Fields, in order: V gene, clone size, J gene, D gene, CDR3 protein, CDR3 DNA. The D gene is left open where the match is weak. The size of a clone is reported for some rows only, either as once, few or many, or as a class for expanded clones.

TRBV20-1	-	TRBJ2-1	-	CSASPGPHNEQFF	TGCAGTGCTTCACCCGGGCCCCACAATGAGCAGTTCTTC
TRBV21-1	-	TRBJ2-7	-	CASSKLSGTYEQYF	TGTGCCAGCAGCAAACTTAGCGGAACCTACGAGCAGTACTTC
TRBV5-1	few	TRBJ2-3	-	CASAARSSTDTQYF	TGCGCCAGCGCCGCTCGGTCTAGCACAGATACGCAGTATTTT
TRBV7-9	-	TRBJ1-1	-	CASSPRTEKFNTEAFF	TGTGCCAGCAGCCCCCGGACAGAGAAATTCAACACTGAAGCTTTCTTT
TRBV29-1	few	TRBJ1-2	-	CSVEPRNYGYTF	TGCAGCGTTGAGCCCAGGAACTATGGCTACACCTTC
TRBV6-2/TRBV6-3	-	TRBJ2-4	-	CASSYSSRRSAKNIQYF	TGTGCCAGCAGTTACTCTTCGCGGCGGTCAGCCAAAAACATTCAGTACTTC
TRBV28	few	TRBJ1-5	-	CASSFIGGGRPQHF	TGTGCCAGCAGTTTCATCGGGGGAGGGCGGCCCCAGCATTTT
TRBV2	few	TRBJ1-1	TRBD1	CASRRDSGSEAFF	TGTGCCAGCAGGCGGGACAGCGGGTCTGAAGCTTTCTTT
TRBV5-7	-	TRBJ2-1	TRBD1	CASTLDREGVNEQFF	TGTGCCAGCACCCTAGACAGGGAAGGGGTAAATGAGCAGTTCTTC
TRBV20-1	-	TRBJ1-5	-	CSATPGGGQPQHF	TGCAGTGCTACCCCGGGAGGTGGTCAGCCCCAGCATTTT
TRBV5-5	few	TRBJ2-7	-	CASSLALDHIKDDSYEQYF	TGTGCCAGCAGCTTGGCACTGGATCACATAAAAGACGATTCCTACGAGCAGTACTTC
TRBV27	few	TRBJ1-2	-	CASSLRSPTVARGYTF	TGTGCCAGCAGTCTGAGGAGCCCTACGGTCGCTCGTGGCTACACCTTC
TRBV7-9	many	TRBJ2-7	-	CASRPPGLEPYEQYF	TGTGCCAGCAGACCACCGGGACTTGAACCCTACGAGCAGTACTTC
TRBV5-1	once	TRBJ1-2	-	CASSPPLKDGGYTF	TGCGCCAGCAGCCCCCCGCTTAAGGACGGCGGCTACACCTTC